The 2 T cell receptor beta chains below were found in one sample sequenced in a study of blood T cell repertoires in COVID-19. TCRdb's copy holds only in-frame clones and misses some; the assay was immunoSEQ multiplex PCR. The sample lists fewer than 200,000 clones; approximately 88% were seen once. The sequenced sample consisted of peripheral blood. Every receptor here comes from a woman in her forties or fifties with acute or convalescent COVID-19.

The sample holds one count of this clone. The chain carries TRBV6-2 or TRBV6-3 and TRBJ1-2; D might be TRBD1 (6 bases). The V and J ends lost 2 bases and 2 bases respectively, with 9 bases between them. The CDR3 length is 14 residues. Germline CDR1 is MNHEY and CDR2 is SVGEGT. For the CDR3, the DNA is TGTGCCAGCAGTTACCCCACAGGGAACTATGGCTACACCTTC. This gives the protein CASSYPTGNYGYTF.

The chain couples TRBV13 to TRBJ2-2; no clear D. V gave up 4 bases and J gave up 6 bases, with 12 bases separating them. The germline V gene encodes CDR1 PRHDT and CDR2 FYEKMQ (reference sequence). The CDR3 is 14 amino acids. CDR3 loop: CASSSLPVSGELFF. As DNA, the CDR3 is TGTGCCAGCAGCTCACTCCCCGTTTCCGGGGAGCTGTTTTTT.